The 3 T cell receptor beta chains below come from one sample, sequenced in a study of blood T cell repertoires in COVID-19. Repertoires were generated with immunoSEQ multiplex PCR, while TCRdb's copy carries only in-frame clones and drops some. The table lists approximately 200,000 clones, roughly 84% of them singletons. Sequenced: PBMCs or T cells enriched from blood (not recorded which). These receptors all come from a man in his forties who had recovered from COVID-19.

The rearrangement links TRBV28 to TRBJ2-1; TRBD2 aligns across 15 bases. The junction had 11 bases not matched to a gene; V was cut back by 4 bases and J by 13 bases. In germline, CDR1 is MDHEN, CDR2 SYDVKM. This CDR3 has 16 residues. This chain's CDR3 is CASSSARGLAGGPQFF. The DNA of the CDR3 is TGTGCCAGCAGTTCCGCCCGAGGACTAGCGGGGGGGCCTCAGTTCTTC. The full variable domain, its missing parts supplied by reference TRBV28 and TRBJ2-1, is DVKVTQSSRYLVKRTGEKVFLECVQDMDHENMFWYRQDPGLGLRLIYFSYDVKMKEKGDIPEGYSVSREKKERFSLILESASTNQTSMYLCASSSARGLAGGPQFFGPGTRLTVL.

The CDR3 here is CASSLARGSNYGYTF. Written as DNA, the CDR3 is TGTGCCAGCAGCTTAGCTCGGGGGAGTAACTATGGCTACACCTTC. This chain joins TRBV11-2 and TRBJ1-2; tentative D call: TRBD1 (5 bases). V was clipped by 1 base and J by 1 base, with 10 bases between them. In germline, CDR1 is SGHAT, CDR2 FQNNGV. The CDR3 loop spans 15 amino acids.

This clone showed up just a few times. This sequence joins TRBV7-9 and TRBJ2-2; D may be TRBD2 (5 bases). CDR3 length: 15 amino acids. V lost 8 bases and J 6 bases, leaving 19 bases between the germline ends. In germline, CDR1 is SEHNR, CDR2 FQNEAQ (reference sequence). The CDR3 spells CASALSAGKAGELFF. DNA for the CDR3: TGTGCCAGCGCCCTATCGGCGGGTAAAGCCGGGGAGCTGTTTTTT.